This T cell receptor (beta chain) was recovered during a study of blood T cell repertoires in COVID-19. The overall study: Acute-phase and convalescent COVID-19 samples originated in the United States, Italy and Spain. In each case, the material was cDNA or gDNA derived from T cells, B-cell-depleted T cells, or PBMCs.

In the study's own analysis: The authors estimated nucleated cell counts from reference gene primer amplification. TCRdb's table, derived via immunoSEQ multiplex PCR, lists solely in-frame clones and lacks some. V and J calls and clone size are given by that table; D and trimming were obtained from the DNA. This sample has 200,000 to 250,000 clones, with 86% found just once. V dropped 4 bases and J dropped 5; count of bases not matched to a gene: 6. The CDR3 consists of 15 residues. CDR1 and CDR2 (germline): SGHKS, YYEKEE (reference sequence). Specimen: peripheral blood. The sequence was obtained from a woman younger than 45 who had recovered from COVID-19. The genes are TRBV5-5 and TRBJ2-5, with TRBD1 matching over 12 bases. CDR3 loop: CASSPGQGAPETQYF. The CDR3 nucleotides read TGTGCCAGCAGCCCGGGACAGGGGGCGCCGGAGACCCAGTACTTC.